This paragraph reports one T cell receptor beta chain. Extracted RNA was reverse transcribed into cDNA, the sequencing template. Only in-frame clones appear in the TCRdb table, and some are missing; sequencing was by immunoSEQ multiplex PCR. This table has 150,000 or so clones, 87% appearing once. The data derive from a study of CD8+ T cells in alopecia areata. Study-wide context: For the treated group, dosing was oral tofacitinib at 5 to 10 mg twice daily.

CD4+ and CD8+ T cells were sorted from PBMCs stained for CD3, CD4 and CD8. This CDR3 contains 14 residues. Germline V gene data show CDR1 as MNHEY and CDR2 as SMNVEV (reference sequence). V was clipped by 5 bases and J by 4 bases, with 15 bases between them. The sample was CD8+ T cells sorted from blood, taken at week 0. The chain combines TRBV27 with TRBJ2-7; D is possibly TRBD1 (8 bases). This receptor was taken from a human donor with alopecia areata. CDR3 residues: CASSPTGGVYEQYF. For the CDR3, the DNA is TGTGCCAGCAGTCCAACAGGGGGGGTGTACGAGCAGTACTTC.